The next 17 T cell receptor beta chains were all read from a single sample in a study of early T cells in non-severe SARS-CoV-2 infection. TCRdb fed the 5' RACE reads into MiXCR, producing one record per CDR3 protein. The table shows around 53,000 distinct CDR3 sequences, with around 10% occurring only once. Sequencing was carried out using whole blood. Receptors were obtained from an adult who was a healthcare worker with PCR-confirmed SARS-CoV-2 infection or an uninfected control (not recorded which).

J is TRBJ2-3 and V is TRBV19; 11 positions match TRBD2. With 5 bases clipped from V and 6 bases from J, the junction kept 4 bases outside the gene matches. Germline assignment: CDR1 LNHDA and CDR2 SQIVND (reference sequence). CDR3 size: 14 residues. CDR3 DNA sequence: TGTGCCAGTAGTCCAGCTAGCGGGAGGGATACGCAGTATTTT. Protein product: CASSPASGRDTQYF. Filled out from reference TRBV19 and TRBJ2-3, the complete variable domain reads DGGITQSPKYLFRKEGQNVTLSCEQNLNHDAMYWYRQDPGQGLRLIYYSQIVNDFQKGDIAEGYSVSREKKESFPLTVTSAQKNPTAFYLCASSPASGRDTQYFGPGTRLTVL.

This clonotype was seen more than once but under ten times. The chain recombines TRBV12-3 or TRBV12-4 with TRBJ2-7; D ambiguous. The length of the CDR3 is 11 residues. V dropped 5 bases and J dropped 9 bases, with 11 bases sitting between them. The CDR3 DNA follows: TGTGCCAGCAGTGAGACTTCGTGGCAGTACTTC. Translating gives CASSETSWQYF.

This clonotype appeared many times. The CDR3 protein is CASLGRLAGVRSTGELFF. The CDR3 bases are TGTGCCAGCCTCGGTCGACTAGCGGGAGTTCGGAGCACCGGGGAGCTGTTTTTT. V gene TRBV7-6 combines with J gene TRBJ2-2, with 12 bases aligning to TRBD2. V was pared by 8 bases and J by 4 bases, with 14 bases of the junction left unmatched. CDR3 length: 18 residues. Germline V lookup: CDR1 SGHVS, CDR2 FNYEAQ.

The CDR3, as DNA: TGCGCCAGCAGTGAGTTTAAAGGGGGACCCTATGGCTACACCTTC. Protein: CASSEFKGGPYGYTF. The gene calls are TRBV10-1 and TRBJ1-2; a weak D match, TRBD1 (6 bases). V shed 1 base and J shed 4 bases, with 13 bases lying between them. The CDR3 sequence is 15 residues long. Germline CDR1 reads WNHNN; CDR2 reads SYGVQD (reference sequence).

This CDR3 reads CASSFGQPSEAFF. The CDR3 region has the DNA TGTGCCAGCAGCTTCGGACAGCCCTCTGAAGCTTTCTTT. The chain carries TRBV13 and TRBJ1-1; tentatively, D is TRBD1 (6 bases). Germline CDR1 PRHDT, CDR2 FYEKMQ (reference sequence). V lost 3 bases and J 6 bases, leaving 11 bases between the germline ends. The CDR3 extends over 13 amino acids.

The genes are TRBV14 and TRBJ2-1; D not certain. V was pared by 1 base and J by 9 bases, with 10 bases between. The V gene's germline CDR1 is SGHDN and CDR2 FVKESK. This CDR3 has 13 amino acids. This CDR3 reads CASSQVGPGEQFF. CDR3 in DNA: TGTGCCAGCAGCCAAGTTGGGCCGGGTGAGCAGTTCTTC. Drawing the rest from reference TRBV14 and TRBJ2-1, the complete variable domain is EAGVTQFPSHSVIEKGQTVTLRCDPISGHDNLYWYRRVMGKEIKFLLHFVKESKQDESGMPNNRFLAERTGGTYSTLKVQPAELEDSGVYFCASSQVGPGEQFFGPGTRLTVL.

A few counts support this clonotype. The gene calls are TRBV9 and TRBJ2-7, with TRBD1 matching over 11 bases. Germline V gives CDR1 SGDLS, CDR2 YYNGEE. The V gene end was trimmed by 0 bases and the J gene end by 4 bases; junction bases not matched to a gene: 12. The CDR3 extends over 18 amino acids. This chain's CDR3 is CASSVARTPGTGGYEQYF. In DNA, the CDR3 is TGTGCCAGCAGCGTAGCACGAACCCCCGGGACAGGGGGTTACGAGCAGTACTTC.

The chain couples TRBV18 to TRBJ2-7; D not certain. The CDR3 runs to 15 residues. Trimming shortened V by 2 bases and J by 2 bases, and 13 bases separated the two germline ends. The germline V gene encodes CDR1 KGHSH and CDR2 LQKENI. This CDR3 is CASSPTGGAAYEQYF. As DNA, the CDR3 is TGTGCCAGCTCACCAACCGGTGGCGCAGCCTACGAGCAGTACTTC.

This clonotype was seen a handful of times. The V gene is TRBV6-1, the J gene TRBJ2-3; tentatively, D is TRBD2 (5 bases). V gave up 4 bases and J gave up 0 bases, with 11 bases separating them. The germline CDR1 and CDR2 sequences are MNHNS and SASEGT. The CDR3 is 15 residues long. The CDR3 coding sequence is TGTGCCAGCAGTGGAGCGGCAACTAGCACAGATACGCAGTATTTT. This codes for CASSGAATSTDTQYF.

As regards this clonotype: A much larger clone is a single base away; this may be a read error. V is TRBV7-9 and J is TRBJ2-2, with D perhaps being TRBD1 or TRBD2 (5 bases each). Looked up from germline, CDR1 is SEHNR and CDR2 is FQNEAQ (reference sequence). The CDR3 consists of 14 residues. The CDR3 sequence: CASSFPPGTEELFF. DNA of the CDR3: TGTGCCAGCAGCTTCCCCCCGGGGACCGAGGAGCTGTTTTTT.

This clonotype has a count of ten or more. The chain has TRBV29-1 and TRBJ1-5, with unresolved D. V lost 6 bases and J 7 bases, leaving 7 bases between the germline ends. CDR1 and CDR2 (germline): SQVTM, ANQGSEA. The CDR3 contains 10 residues. The CDR3 nucleotides are TGCAGCGTAGGTCCCCAGCCCCAGCATTTT. This codes for CSVGPQPQHF.

The table lists this clonotype with a few counts. The V gene is TRBV2, the J gene TRBJ2-1; 15 nucleotides match TRBD2. CDR3 length: 19 amino acids. Trimming at V came to 6 bases and at J to 7 bases, leaving 16 bases not matched to a gene. The germline gives CDR1 SNHLY, CDR2 FYNNEI. CDR3 in amino acids: CASSGSPGLAGGWKNEQFF. In nucleotides, the CDR3 is TGTGCCAGCAGCGGAAGTCCGGGACTAGCGGGAGGATGGAAAAATGAGCAGTTCTTC.

The table lists this clonotype with a few counts. V and J are TRBV20-1 and TRBJ1-5; no definite D call. Trimming took off 0 bases at V and 0 bases at J, with 12 bases between the two ends. Germline V gene sequence: CDR1 DFQATT, CDR2 SNEGSKA (reference sequence). The length of the CDR3 is 16 residues. CDR3 DNA: TGCAGTGCTAGAGATGTCCAGTATGATAGCAATCAGCCCCAGCATTTT. Translation: CSARDVQYDSNQPQHF.

This clonotype was detected ten times or more. This chain uses TRBV5-1 with TRBJ2-5; D not certain. V was pared by 0 bases and J by 1 base, with 13 bases between. This CDR3 has 16 residues. Germline loops: CDR1 SGHRS, CDR2 YFSETQ. As DNA, the CDR3 is TGCGCCAGCAGCTTGGTTGGCACAGACATCCAAGAGACCCAGTACTTC. It encodes CASSLVGTDIQETQYF. Full variable domain (remainder filled in from reference TRBV5-1 and TRBJ2-5): KAGVTQTPRYLIKTRGQQVTLSCSPISGHRSVSWYQQTPGQGLQFLFEYFSETQRNKGNFPGRFSGRQFSNSRSEMNVSTLELGDSALYLCASSLVGTDIQETQYFGPGTRLLVL.

CDR3 amino acids: CASIRGGSSYEQYF. For the CDR3, the DNA is TGTGCCAGCATCCGAGGGGGTAGTTCCTACGAGCAGTACTTC. The chain links TRBV27 to TRBJ2-7; D perhaps matches TRBD1 (6 bases). The CDR3 consists of 14 residues. Trimming removed 7 bases from V and 1 base from J, with 14 bases in between. CDR1 is MNHEY, CDR2 SMNVEV, per germline (reference sequence).

There are many counts of this clonotype. This chain uses TRBV18 with TRBJ2-6; D possibly corresponds to TRBD2 (8 bases). This CDR3 spans 18 amino acids. Germline loops: CDR1 KGHSH, CDR2 LQKENI. Deletions cut 2 bases from V and 0 bases from J, with 14 bases between. CDR3 nucleotide sequence: TGTGCCAGCTCACCATCACAGGGGACTAGCTCTGGGGCCAACGTCCTGACTTTC. Translation gives CASSPSQGTSSGANVLTF.

This clonotype is labeled medium-sized. V and J are TRBV27 and TRBJ2-3; D is ambiguous. The CDR3 is 15 amino acids. The germline CDR1 and CDR2 sequences are MNHEY and SMNVEV (reference sequence). Deletions cut 5 bases from V and 0 bases from J, with 12 bases between. The CDR3 region is CASSTVIYSTDTQYF. For the CDR3, the DNA is TGTGCCAGCAGTACGGTGATCTATAGCACAGATACGCAGTATTTT.